This TCR beta chain was captured by sequencing in a study of CD8+ T cells in alopecia areata. For the study at large: Severity scores in treated patients reflected the percentage of scalp affected. Overall study results and limits: Treatment with tofacitinib significantly lowered scalp clonality and reduced expanded CD8+ clones among the top 100.

Investigators isolated RNA and reverse transcribed it into cDNA to act as the sequencing template. Clones were read by immunoSEQ multiplex PCR, and TCRdb kept only the in-frame ones, dropping some. The data show over 150,000 clones, with roughly 50% seen just once and 10% to 11% held by the top ten. Indicated treatment: oral pan-JAK inhibitor, 5-10 mg twice daily. As part of sample collection, lesional scalp punch biopsies and peripheral blood were taken from alopecia areata patients. Notes on this clone: Its antigen is still unknown.

Germline CDR1 reads LNHNV; CDR2 reads YYDKDF (reference sequence). The CDR3 consists of 14 residues. J lost 2 bases, V lost 4 bases, and 5 bases had no gene match. Material: CD8+ T cells sorted from blood, obtained at week 24, from a patient treated with tofacitinib. The V gene is TRBV15, the J gene TRBJ2-7; 7 nucleotides agree with TRBD2. This TCR derives from a human donor with alopecia areata. The CDR3 protein is CATSNLADPYEQYF. The CDR3, as DNA: TGTGCCACCAGCAATCTAGCGGATCCCTACGAGCAGTACTTC. Complete variable domain (other parts from reference TRBV15 and TRBJ2-7): DAMVIQNPRYQVTQFGKPVTLSCSQTLNHNVMYWYQQKSSQAPKLLFHYYDKDFNNEADTPDNFQSRRPNTSFCFLDIRSPGLGDTAMYLCATSNLADPYEQYFGPGTRLTVT.